The 2 T cell receptor beta chains given below trace back to one sample, sequenced in a study of CD8+CD57+ T cells in acquired aplastic anemia. Patients sequenced had flow cytometry evidence of CD8+CD57+ cell expansion. Genomic DNA, the template, was used for profiling of the TCR beta VDJ and CDR3. Using its own MiXCR run on the reads, TCRdb lists one record per CDR3 protein. The repertoire holds 150,000 or so distinct CDR3 sequences, 40% to 55% seen once, with around 2.9% in the top ten. Sequenced input: sorted CD4+, CD8+, or CD8+CD57+ T cells (not recorded which) from PBMCs. All receptors come from a human donor with aplastic anemia.

Many counts were recorded for this clonotype. The chain employs TRBV27 and TRBJ2-7; D is uncertain. The germline V and J ends were trimmed by 7 bases and 5 bases, with 18 bases remaining between them. This CDR3 region has 14 residues. Per germline, CDR1 MNHEY and CDR2 SMNVEV (reference sequence). The CDR3 spells CASKLSSPVHEQYF. The CDR3 DNA reads as TGTGCCAGCAAGCTGTCCTCACCGGTCCACGAGCAGTACTTC.

This clonotype was counted at least ten times. The gene calls are TRBV11-1 and TRBJ2-1; TRBD2 might be the D (5 bases). With 6 bases removed from V and 4 bases from J, the gap between germline ends came to 16 bases. The CDR3 is 15 residues long. Germline V gene sequence: CDR1 SGHAT, CDR2 FQDESV (reference sequence). For the CDR3, the DNA is TGTGCCAGCAGTATACTGAGCGGTGGGTACAATGAGCAGTTCTTC. Translation: CASSILSGGYNEQFF.